These 28 T cell receptor beta chains originate from one sample sequenced in a study of shared clonotypes between healthy human individuals. The protocol was immunoSEQ multiplex PCR, while the TCRdb copy is restricted to in-frame clones and leaves out a portion. This sample has roughly 2.2 million clones; over 90% occur once, and the top ten carry roughly 0.36%. Material for sequencing was naive CD4+ T cells from PBMCs. The sample's subset: CD45RA+ positively selected. The receptors come from a man aged 18 to 30 in good health. Some clones in this sample may be carry-over from other donors' samples.

The V call is TRBV28, the J call TRBJ2-3; D possibly corresponds to TRBD2 (5 bases). The germline gives CDR1 MDHEN, CDR2 SYDVKM. V was trimmed by 5 bases and J by 11 bases, leaving 11 bases between them. CDR3 length equals 11 residues. In nucleotides, the CDR3 is TGTGCCAGCAGTATAGGGCGGGTGCAGTATTTT. This translates into CASSIGRVQYF.

The chain employs TRBV11-1 and TRBJ1-5; D is ambiguous. CDR3 length: 13 amino acids. Trimming removed 5 bases from V and 7 bases from J, with 12 bases in between. Germline V CDR1 and CDR2: SGHAT, FQDESV (reference sequence). The CDR3 region is CASSPGYGQPQHF. The CDR3 nucleotides read TGTGCCAGCAGCCCGGGGTACGGGCAGCCCCAGCATTTT.

Concerning this clone itself: The same CDR3 arises from other DNA sequences in this sample as well. The chain carries TRBV5-1 and TRBJ1-5; D is unclear. The CDR3 has 14 amino acids. Germline V gene data show CDR1 as SGHRS and CDR2 as YFSETQ. With 0 bases removed from V and 3 bases from J, the gap between germline ends came to 7 bases. CDR3 DNA: TGCGCCAGCAGCTTGGGCACCAACAATCAGCCCCAGCATTTT. This sequence encodes CASSLGTNNQPQHF.

This clone was recorded only once. The J gene is TRBJ2-1, the V gene TRBV18; maybe TRBD1 (6 bases). Trimming left V 3 bases short and J 3 bases short, with 9 bases between. In germline, CDR1 is KGHSH, CDR2 LQKENI. This CDR3 has 14 amino acids. The CDR3 nucleotides are TGTGCCAGCTCACCGCGGACAGTCTACAATGAGCAGTTCTTC. It codes for CASSPRTVYNEQFF. Together with reference TRBV18 and TRBJ2-1, the CDR3 gives the full variable domain: NAGVMQNPRHLVRRRGQEARLRCSPMKGHSHVYWYRQLPEEGLKFMVYLQKENIIDESGMPKERFSAEFPKEGPSILRIQQVVRGDSAAYFCASSPRTVYNEQFFGPGTRLTVL.

The chain joins TRBV9 to TRBJ2-5, with TRBD2 identical over 8 bases. Trimming cost V 3 bases and J 2 bases; bases outside gene matches: 6. The CDR3 loop spans 15 amino acids. Germline V gene lookup returns CDR1 SGDLS and CDR2 YYNGEE. This CDR3 reads CASSATGTRQETQYF. The CDR3 nucleotides are TGTGCCAGCAGCGCCACCGGGACTAGGCAAGAGACCCAGTACTTC.

This clone was counted a few times. This sequence joins TRBV29-1 and TRBJ1-2; no clear D gene. CDR3 length: 11 residues. CDR1 is SQVTM, CDR2 ANQGSEA, per germline. The ends were cut back, 4 bases at V and 6 bases at J, with 9 bases in the middle. The CDR3 here is CSVAVTHGYTF. The CDR3 nucleotides read TGCAGCGTTGCCGTAACCCATGGCTACACCTTC.

This clone was detected once. The chain combines TRBV7-9 with TRBJ2-5; D is perhaps TRBD1 or TRBD2 (5 bases each). The CDR3 consists of 17 residues. Germline V gene data show CDR1 as SEHNR and CDR2 as FQNEAQ (reference sequence). V dropped 4 bases and J dropped 1 base, with 19 bases sitting between them. The CDR3 DNA follows: TGTGCCAGCAGCTCACCCAGGGTCGCGGGTACCCAAGAGACCCAGTACTTC. It specifies CASSSPRVAGTQETQYF.

V is TRBV2 and J is TRBJ2-5; D might be TRBD1 (6 bases). The CDR3 has 14 amino acids. V was pared by 1 base and J by 4 bases, with 10 bases between. CDR1 SNHLY and CDR2 FYNNEI come from the germline V gene. CDR3 DNA sequence: TGTGCCAGCAGTGAAGAGGCAGGGGCAGAGACCCAGTACTTC. Protein sequence: CASSEEAGAETQYF.

Note on this clone: This same CDR3 is encoded by further DNA sequences in the sample. V and J are TRBV18 and TRBJ2-3; either TRBD1 or TRBD2 may supply D (5 bases each). CDR1 and CDR2 from the germline V gene are KGHSH and LQKENI. Trimming took 2 bases from V and 5 from J, leaving 5 bases between them. There are 12 residues in the CDR3. The DNA of the CDR3 is TGTGCCAGCTCACCAGGGGGAGATACGCAGTATTTT. Protein sequence: CASSPGGDTQYF. The full variable domain, in which reference TRBV18 and TRBJ2-3 provide the parts outside the CDR3, is NAGVMQNPRHLVRRRGQEARLRCSPMKGHSHVYWYRQLPEEGLKFMVYLQKENIIDESGMPKERFSAEFPKEGPSILRIQQVVRGDSAAYFCASSPGGDTQYFGPGTRLTVL.

The chain carries TRBV7-3 and TRBJ1-1; no definite D call. From germline, CDR1 is SGHTA and CDR2 FQGTGA. V lost 0 bases and J lost 1, with 9 bases in between. The CDR3 is made up of 15 amino acids. CDR3 nucleotide sequence: TGTGCCAGCAGCTTAACGCGGGCGGGGAACACTGAAGCTTTCTTT. Its translation: CASSLTRAGNTEAFF.

V usage is TRBV7-9 and J usage is TRBJ2-7; no clear D. This CDR3 region has 11 residues. CDR1 is SEHNR, CDR2 FQNEAQ, per germline (reference sequence). The V gene lost 10 bases and the J gene lost 2 bases, with 9 bases spanning the gap. Here the CDR3 reads CATERAYEQYF. The CDR3 coding sequence is TGTGCCACCGAACGAGCCTACGAGCAGTACTTC.

The chain employs TRBV7-2 and TRBJ1-5; no clear D gene. The length of the CDR3 is 13 residues. Germline CDR1 and CDR2: SGHTA and FQGNSA. Trimming removed 3 bases at V and 4 bases at J, with 7 bases between. The CDR3 DNA reads as TGTGCCAGCAGCTTCGCCCGGAATCAGCCCCAGCATTTT. Its protein is CASSFARNQPQHF.

This clone showed up just once. This chain connects TRBV7-7 to TRBJ2-5; D remains ambiguous. CDR1 is SSHAT, CDR2 FNYEAQ, per germline (reference sequence). V dropped 1 base and J dropped 2 bases, with 11 bases sitting between them. The CDR3 consists of 15 residues. This CDR3 is CASSLGAVPQETQYF. The CDR3 nucleotides read TGTGCCAGCAGCTTAGGAGCAGTCCCTCAAGAGACCCAGTACTTC. Filled out from reference TRBV7-7 and TRBJ2-5, the complete variable domain reads GAGVSQSPRYKVTKRGQDVTLRCDPISSHATLYWYQQALGQGPEFLTYFNYEAQPDKSGLPSDRFSAERPEGSISTLTIQRTEQRDSAMYRCASSLGAVPQETQYFGPGTRLLVL.

Here the CDR3 DNA reads TGTGCCAGCAGTGAAGCTAGCGGGTGGGGCACAGATACGCAGTATTTT. Its protein product is CASSEASGWGTDTQYF. V gene TRBV6-1 combines with J gene TRBJ2-3; 7 nucleotides line up with TRBD2. With 0 bases clipped from V and 1 base from J, the junction kept 4 bases outside the gene matches. This CDR3 has 16 residues. Germline values: CDR1 MNHNS, CDR2 SASEGT.

The CDR3 spells CASSQGTGSNQPQHF. The DNA for the CDR3 is TGTGCCAGCAGCCAAGGGACGGGTAGCAATCAGCCCCAGCATTTT. The chain employs TRBV14 and TRBJ1-5; unclear D gene. Per the germline V gene, CDR1 is SGHDN and CDR2 is FVKESK. Trimming took off 1 base at V and 0 bases at J, with 7 bases between the two ends. The CDR3 runs 15 residues.

The CDR3 here is CASSLIASGTDTQYF. In nucleotides, the CDR3 is TGCGCCAGCAGCTTGATAGCCAGTGGCACAGATACGCAGTATTTT. V and J are TRBV5-1 and TRBJ2-3; no firm D call. Germline assignment: CDR1 SGHRS and CDR2 YFSETQ. V was pared by 1 base and J by 1 base, with 10 bases between. The CDR3 length is 15 residues.

This clone was seen only once. CDR3 loop: CASSRAPMAGGLHEQYF. DNA of the CDR3: TGCGCCAGCAGCCGTGCACCGATGGCCGGGGGGCTACACGAGCAGTACTTC. The chain links TRBV5-1 to TRBJ2-7; weak D call: TRBD2 (7 bases). The CDR3 has 17 amino acids. V gave up 4 bases and J gave up 5 bases, with 25 bases separating them. Germline assignment: CDR1 SGHRS and CDR2 YFSETQ.

The chain joins TRBV6-5 to TRBJ2-7, with D possibly TRBD2 on 6 matching bases. Trimming stripped 6 bases from V and 4 bases from J, with 13 bases between. Germline CDR1 MNHEY, CDR2 SVGAGI. The CDR3 contains 13 residues. CDR3 nucleotides: TGTGCCAGCAGCCCGGGAGAGTGGTACGAGCAGTACTTC. Its translation: CASSPGEWYEQYF.

The V and J genes are TRBV4-2 and TRBJ2-2; 10 bases map to TRBD2. Germline CDR1 is LGHNA and CDR2 is YNFKEQ. The CDR3 is made up of 19 amino acids. The V segment lost 0 bases and the J segment 3 bases; nucleotides outside the gene matches: 10. DNA of the CDR3: TGTGCCAGCAGCCAAGATAGTAGGAGCGGGAGGGCCGACACCGGGGAGCTGTTTTTT. Encoded protein: CASSQDSRSGRADTGELFF.

This rearrangement joins TRBV27 to TRBJ2-3; possibly TRBD1 for D (5 bases). V lost 7 bases to trimming and J lost 3 bases, with 11 bases between them. The CDR3 totals 13 residues. In germline, CDR1 is MNHEY, CDR2 SMNVEV (reference sequence). CDR3 DNA: TGTGCCAGCATTAAGGCAGGGACAGATACGCAGTATTTT. Protein sequence: CASIKAGTDTQYF.

This clone was seen a single time. V is TRBV29-1 and J is TRBJ2-1; perhaps TRBD1 as D (6 bases). CDR1 and CDR2 (germline): SQVTM, ANQGSEA. The CDR3 loop spans 13 amino acids. Trimming took 1 base from V and 5 from J, leaving 9 bases between them. The CDR3: CSVEVGQNNEQFF. In nucleotides, the CDR3 is TGCAGCGTTGAAGTAGGACAGAACAATGAGCAGTTCTTC.

This chain uses TRBV9 with TRBJ2-5; no clear D gene. In germline, CDR1 is SGDLS, CDR2 YYNGEE. The V gene lost 3 bases and the J gene lost 5 bases, with 11 bases spanning the gap. The CDR3 spans 13 residues. CDR3 sequence: CASSATPPETQYF. CDR3 bases: TGTGCCAGCAGCGCGACACCTCCCGAGACCCAGTACTTC.

V and J are TRBV28 and TRBJ1-3; D is unclear. From germline, CDR1 is MDHEN and CDR2 SYDVKM. This CDR3 comprises 14 residues. Trimming cost V 5 bases and J 4 bases, with 12 bases left between them. CDR3 coding DNA: TGTGCCAGCAGTCCCCCGACATCCGGAAACACCATATATTTT. Encoded protein: CASSPPTSGNTIYF.

Only a few counts were recorded for this clone. This rearrangement joins TRBV13 to TRBJ2-7, with D possibly being TRBD1 (5 bases). CDR3 length equals 14 residues. V was clipped by 0 bases and J by 12 bases, with 18 bases between them. Germline V gene data show CDR1 as PRHDT and CDR2 as FYEKMQ (reference sequence). CDR3 sequence (DNA): TGTGCCAGCAGCTTAGGACAGAACCCTTTGGGGCGGTACTTC. Protein: CASSLGQNPLGRYF.

The genes are TRBV6-1 and TRBJ2-3, with 10 bases identical to TRBD1. Germline loops: CDR1 MNHNS, CDR2 SASEGT. The CDR3 has 17 residues. V lost 4 bases to trimming and J lost 3 bases; unmatched junction nucleotides: 10. As DNA, the CDR3 is TGTGCCAGCAGTGCATCATTTCCGGGACAGGGGACAGATACGCAGTATTTT. It is translated as CASSASFPGQGTDTQYF.

This clone was seen just once. The chain has TRBV27 and TRBJ1-5; a weak D match, TRBD1 (5 bases). With 4 bases removed from V and 3 bases from J, the gap between germline ends came to 10 bases. Germline V gene data show CDR1 as MNHEY and CDR2 as SMNVEV (reference sequence). This CDR3 has 14 residues. DNA of the CDR3: TGTGCCAGCAGTTCACAGGAGTTCAATCAGCCCCAGCATTTT. Protein: CASSSQEFNQPQHF.

This clone was seen only once. The chain has TRBV29-1 and TRBJ2-5; D is unresolved. CDR3 size: 14 residues. With 6 bases removed from V and 5 bases from J, the gap between germline ends came to 19 bases. Per germline, CDR1 SQVTM and CDR2 ANQGSEA. The CDR3 nucleotides are TGCAGCGTGGGTGCCTCACGGTTTGGGGAGACCCAGTACTTC. It encodes CSVGASRFGETQYF.

V is TRBV2 and J is TRBJ2-1, with no clear D. Trimming removed 2 bases at V and 9 bases at J, with 11 bases between. Germline-derived CDR1 and CDR2 are SNHLY and FYNNEI. The CDR3 has 13 residues. The CDR3 region is CASSESPRGEQFF. CDR3 in DNA: TGTGCCAGCAGTGAATCCCCTAGAGGTGAGCAGTTCTTC.